This T cell receptor (beta chain) was recorded in a study of T cell changes during pregnancy in multiple sclerosis. V was pared by 5 bases and J by 10 bases, with 4 bases of the junction left unmatched. The CDR3 covers 12 residues. The germline CDR1 and CDR2 sequences are SNHLY and FYNNEI. Sequenced by immunoSEQ multiplex PCR; TCRdb stores in-frame clones only, minus some. The sample has roughly 47,000 clones, 80% to 90% seen once; the top ten hold about 1%. This TCR came from a female donor with multiple sclerosis, enrolled in a pregnancy study. The sample was CD4+ T cells from peripheral blood mononuclear cells, taken after pregnancy. The rearrangement joins TRBV2 to TRBJ2-1, with 8 bases lining up with TRBD1. CDR3 region: CASSRGQGEQFF. The DNA of the CDR3 is TGTGCCAGCAGTCGCGGACAGGGCGAGCAGTTCTTC.